This is a list of T cell receptor beta chains from one sample in a study of shared clonotypes between healthy human individuals. Sequenced by immunoSEQ multiplex PCR; TCRdb stores in-frame clones only, minus some. The table includes some 450,000 clones, roughly three quarters detected once. Specimen: PBMCs. These receptors all stem from a woman in her thirties or forties in good health. Some clones in this sample may be carry-over from other donors' samples. Each CDR3 is given without its conserved first and last residue.

V	J	CDR3
TRBV6-5	TRBJ2-1	ASSTSVTGVHEQF
TRBV28	TRBJ2-7	ASSGDLPHYEQY
TRBV11-2	TRBJ1-2	ASSVGTGPYGYT
TRBV7-9	TRBJ2-3	ASSFSASGTDTQY
TRBV5-1	TRBJ2-5	ASSEIAGQETQY
TRBV7-6	TRBJ1-5	ASSFGGEGSNQPQH
TRBV5-3	TRBJ2-5	ARSAEGVAGYQETQY
TRBV30	TRBJ2-1	AWSVDRIVRNEQF
TRBV7-2	TRBJ2-7	ASSLSGISYEQY
TRBV7-6	TRBJ2-1	ASSLAGWVEQF
TRBV19	TRBJ1-2	ASLPNPLYGYT
TRBV7-3	TRBJ2-3	ASSPGLAGGVSTDTQY
TRBV6-4	TRBJ1-5	ASKGPNVPQH
TRBV11-2	TRBJ2-1	ASSSGTSGRINEQF
TRBV7-3	TRBJ2-3	ASSSLAGGTDTQY
TRBV19	TRBJ2-2	ASSMSGGVTGELF
TRBV15	TRBJ1-4	ATSRERGGVEKLF
TRBV10-3	TRBJ2-7	AISVTGQGAYEQY
TRBV28	TRBJ2-3	ASSSSRADTQY
TRBV6-5	TRBJ2-1	ASQRDRDNEQF
TRBV12-2	TRBJ2-4	ASRHRQGALAKNIQY
TRBV7-9	TRBJ2-1	ASSLARGSEQF
TRBV5-1	TRBJ2-6	ASSTGHSGANVLT
TRBV7-6	TRBJ1-1	ASSFGQNGQAF
TRBV28	TRBJ1-5	ASNPQPHQPQH
TRBV28	TRBJ2-3	ASSSPDTGTQY
TRBV18	TRBJ2-5	ASSPRSLTLETQY
TRBV25-1	TRBJ2-1	ASSRRVGIYNEQF